These 13 T cell receptor beta chains came from one sample sequenced in a study of shared clonotypes between healthy human individuals. TCRdb's copy holds only in-frame clones and misses some; the assay was immunoSEQ multiplex PCR. The sample shows about 380,000 clones, around 96% of them seen only once. Sequenced sample: memory CD8+ T cells sorted from blood. The subset denotes: CD45RO+ cells pooled with CCR7-negative TemRA cells. These receptors were obtained from a man in his thirties or forties in good health.

DNA of the CDR3: TGTGCCAGCAGGTCTGGGGGGTTAAGGGGTGAAGCTTTCTTT. Protein product: CASRSGGLRGEAFF. The chain links TRBV2 to TRBJ1-1; D perhaps matches TRBD1 (5 bases). Trimming pared 6 bases from V and 7 bases from J, leaving 18 bases between. There are 14 residues in the CDR3. Germline CDR1 SNHLY, CDR2 FYNNEI.

This chain connects TRBV18 to TRBJ2-1; D gene ambiguous. Trimming shortened V by 2 bases and J by 8 bases, and 7 bases separated the two germline ends. Germline V gene lookup returns CDR1 KGHSH and CDR2 LQKENI. This CDR3 has 12 residues. CDR3 protein: CASSPTIYEQFF. CDR3 coding DNA: TGTGCCAGCTCACCAACGATCTATGAGCAGTTCTTC. Looking up the rest from reference TRBV18 and TRBJ2-1 gives the full variable domain: NAGVMQNPRHLVRRRGQEARLRCSPMKGHSHVYWYRQLPEEGLKFMVYLQKENIIDESGMPKERFSAEFPKEGPSILRIQQVVRGDSAAYFCASSPTIYEQFFGPGTRLTVL.

Only one count was recorded for this clone. The chain links TRBV2 to TRBJ1-1; 9 bases align to TRBD1. The CDR3 extends over 14 amino acids. The trim removed 2 bases at V and 4 bases at J, leaving 2 bases unmatched. Looked up from germline, CDR1 is SNHLY and CDR2 is FYNNEI. CDR3 coding DNA: TGTGCCAGCAGTGAATGGACAGGGGCCACTGAAGCTTTCTTT. This translates into CASSEWTGATEAFF.

The chain recombines TRBV4-1 with TRBJ2-7; 13 bases are a match to TRBD2. V was clipped by 2 bases and J by 7 bases; unmatched bases: 5. The CDR3 sequence is 15 residues long. CDR1 and CDR2 from the germline V gene are MGHRA and YSYEKL. CDR3 DNA: TGCGCCAGCAGCCAACTCGGACTAGCGGGAGAGGAGCAGTACTTC. It encodes CASSQLGLAGEEQYF.

The chain couples TRBV29-1 to TRBJ1-4, with D tentatively TRBD1 (6 bases). V was cut by 6 bases and J by 8 bases, with 16 bases left in between. Per germline, CDR1 SQVTM and CDR2 ANQGSEA. The CDR3 contains 13 residues. Here the CDR3 reads CSVAGGAFEKLFF. The CDR3 bases are TGCAGCGTCGCCGGGGGGGCTTTCGAAAAACTGTTTTTT.

This chain connects TRBV7-2 to TRBJ2-7, with D maybe TRBD1 (6 bases). V was cut by 3 bases and J by 2 bases, with 8 bases left in between. This CDR3 contains 13 residues. Germline CDR1 reads SGHTA; CDR2 reads FQGNSA. In nucleotides, the CDR3 is TGTGCCAGCAGCTTTTACAGGGCCTACGAGCAGTACTTC. As protein: CASSFYRAYEQYF.

This chain uses TRBV6-1 with TRBJ2-5; 9 positions match TRBD1. The trim removed 4 bases at V and 3 bases at J, leaving 0 bases unmatched. The V gene's germline CDR1 is MNHNS and CDR2 SASEGT. The CDR3 consists of 13 residues. CDR3 in amino acids: CASSGTGEETQYF. CDR3 DNA sequence: TGTGCCAGCAGTGGGACAGGGGAAGAGACCCAGTACTTC.

The genes are TRBV20-1 and TRBJ2-1; D is uncertain. V lost 5 bases to trimming and J lost 5 bases, with 1 base between them. The CDR3 loop spans 9 amino acids. Germline CDR1 DFQATT, CDR2 SNEGSKA (reference sequence). This CDR3 reads CSADNEQFF. The CDR3 nucleotides read TGCAGTGCTGACAATGAGCAGTTCTTC.

The chain uses TRBV29-1 and TRBJ2-5; 16 nucleotides align to TRBD2. Germline CDR1 is SQVTM and CDR2 is ANQGSEA. The CDR3 covers 17 residues. The V and J ends lost 5 bases and 3 bases, in that order; junction bases with no gene match: 9. CDR3 residues: CSVRVGLAGGREETQYF. The CDR3 DNA reads as TGCAGCGTTCGAGTGGGACTAGCGGGAGGGCGGGAAGAGACCCAGTACTTC.

This chain connects TRBV28 to TRBJ1-5; D gene uncertain. Looked up from germline, CDR1 is MDHEN and CDR2 is SYDVKM. The CDR3 runs 19 residues. Trimming removed 2 bases from V and 3 bases from J, with 23 bases in between. The CDR3 nucleotides read TGTGCCAGCAGTTTAGTCCTGGGTGCGGTTTACGTTGCCAATCAGCCCCAGCATTTT. Its translation: CASSLVLGAVYVANQPQHF. The whole variable domain, filled in from reference TRBV28 and TRBJ1-5, reads DVKVTQSSRYLVKRTGEKVFLECVQDMDHENMFWYRQDPGLGLRLIYFSYDVKMKEKGDIPEGYSVSREKKERFSLILESASTNQTSMYLCASSLVLGAVYVANQPQHFGDGTRLSIL.

This chain connects TRBV5-1 to TRBJ2-2; 7 bases agree with TRBD2. The CDR3 extends over 13 amino acids. CDR1 and CDR2 from the germline V gene are SGHRS and YFSETQ. V trimming: 2 bases; J trimming: 5 bases; junction bases outside the gene matches: 0. The CDR3 region is CASSFSGTGELFF. CDR3 DNA sequence: TGCGCCAGCAGCTTTAGCGGGACCGGGGAGCTGTTTTTT.

This chain uses TRBV6-5 with TRBJ1-1; D is perhaps TRBD1 (5 bases). V was pared by 6 bases and J by 1 base, with 15 bases between. The CDR3 loop spans 15 amino acids. CDR1 MNHEY and CDR2 SVGAGI come from the germline V gene. CDR3 DNA sequence: TGTGCCAGCAGACCCCCCGGGACCCGGAACACTGAAGCTTTCTTT. As protein: CASRPPGTRNTEAFF.

The chain links TRBV2 to TRBJ1-3; D uncertain. The germline gives CDR1 SNHLY, CDR2 FYNNEI. The CDR3 is 14 residues long. With 7 bases removed from V and 0 bases from J, the gap between germline ends came to 10 bases. The CDR3 DNA reads as TGTGCCAGCAATGTAATCTCCTCTGGAAACACCATATATTTT. Protein product: CASNVISSGNTIYF.